Presented here are 5 T cell receptor beta chains from one specimen sequenced in a study of CD8+CD57+ T cells in acquired aplastic anemia. Template material for TCR beta VDJ and CDR3 profiling consisted of genomic DNA. Via MiXCR, TCRdb re-called the reads, giving one row per CDR3 protein. Altogether around 250,000 distinct CDR3 sequences are present, roughly 50% being singletons, with the ten largest covering 6.5% to 10%. The material sequenced was sorted CD4+, CD8+, or CD8+CD57+ T cells (not recorded which) from PBMCs. Source of these receptors: a human donor with severe aplastic anemia or a healthy control (not recorded which).

Only a few counts were recorded for this clonotype. The genes are TRBV19 and TRBJ2-1; 8 nucleotides match TRBD2. The CDR3 has 14 residues. V gave up 7 bases and J gave up 0 bases; unmatched junction bases: 2. The germline V gene has CDR1 LNHDA and CDR2 SQIVND (reference sequence). CDR3 loop: CASTAGDSYNEQFF. CDR3 sequence (DNA): TGTGCCAGTACAGCGGGGGACTCCTACAATGAGCAGTTCTTC.

At least ten counts were recorded for this clonotype. This chain links TRBV5-6 with TRBJ1-3, with unresolved D. V was cut by 1 base and J by 0 bases, with 11 bases left in between. This CDR3 contains 16 residues. The V gene's germline CDR1 is SGHDT and CDR2 YYEEEE. The CDR3 coding sequence is TGTGCCAGCAGCTTGAGGCAGGCCCCCTCTGGAAACACCATATATTTT. Encoded protein: CASSLRQAPSGNTIYF.

This clonotype has just one count. The chain has TRBV7-8 and TRBJ2-2, with 9 bases that match TRBD1. V lost 5 bases to trimming and J lost 6 bases; unmatched junction nucleotides: 7. The V gene's germline CDR1 is SGHVS and CDR2 FQNEAQ. The CDR3 runs to 15 residues. This chain's CDR3 is CASSPPGQGSGELFF. The CDR3 nucleotides read TGTGCCAGCAGCCCTCCAGGACAGGGGTCCGGGGAGCTGTTTTTT.

The chain combines TRBV20-1 with TRBJ1-2, with 8 bases lining up with TRBD1. With V trimmed by 6 bases and J by 6 bases, 12 bases remained unmatched. This CDR3 has 14 residues. The germline V gene has CDR1 DFQATT and CDR2 SNEGSKA (reference sequence). This CDR3 is CSAPGQGKGNGYTF. The DNA of the CDR3 is TGCAGTGCCCCTGGACAGGGTAAAGGGAATGGCTACACCTTC.

This clonotype was seen ten or more times. V and J are TRBV29-1 and TRBJ1-4; a possible D gene is TRBD1 (6 bases). The ends were cut back, 7 bases at V and 0 bases at J, with 21 bases in the middle. Germline CDR1 and CDR2: SQVTM and ANQGSEA. The CDR3 contains 17 residues. DNA for the CDR3: TGCAGCGCCGGAAGACAGGTCGGCGAACCAACTAATGAAAAACTGTTTTTT. Protein: CSAGRQVGEPTNEKLFF.